The 17 T cell receptor beta chains reported below all come from one sample, sequenced in a study of T-cell memory formation after mild COVID-19. One entry per CDR3 protein, called by TCRdb with MiXCR from the 5' RACE reads. The table lists some 300,000 distinct CDR3 sequences, 20% to 25% of them singletons. Input material: PBMCs or a T cell subset sorted from them (not recorded which). Receptor source: a young man who had mild COVID-19 (a few samples of this study predate the infection). Cell type and time point are not known.

The rearrangement joins TRBV5-1 to TRBJ1-4; no firm D call. Germline V gene sequence: CDR1 SGHRS, CDR2 YFSETQ. The ends were cut back, 0 bases at V and 14 bases at J, with 20 bases in the middle. CDR3 length equals 15 residues. DNA for the CDR3: TGCGCCAGCAGCTTGGCCCCCACGGACGGGAACGGGCTGTTTTTT. The encoded protein is CASSLAPTDGNGLFF.

This clonotype came up a few times. This CDR3 is CATSPREKDGYTF. The CDR3 region has the DNA TGTGCCACCAGTCCAAGGGAGAAGGATGGCTACACCTTC. The rearrangement uses TRBV15 and TRBJ1-2; D uncertain. V was pared by 6 bases and J by 6 bases, with 14 bases between. The CDR3 length is 13 residues. Germline V CDR1 and CDR2: LNHNV, YYDKDF (reference sequence). Full variable domain (remainder filled in from reference TRBV15 and TRBJ1-2): DAMVIQNPRYQVTQFGKPVTLSCSQTLNHNVMYWYQQKSSQAPKLLFHYYDKDFNNEADTPDNFQSRRPNTSFCFLDIRSPGLGDTAMYLCATSPREKDGYTFGSGTRLTVV.

The V call is TRBV7-9, the J call TRBJ2-7, with D tentatively TRBD1 (5 bases). The CDR3 is 11 amino acids. Germline lookup yields CDR1 SEHNR and CDR2 FQNEAQ (reference sequence). Trimming stripped 7 bases from V and 4 bases from J, with 8 bases between. In nucleotides, the CDR3 is TGTGCCAGCACCAAGGGGTACGAGCAGTACTTC. Translating it yields CASTKGYEQYF. The full variable domain, rest sourced from reference TRBV7-9 and TRBJ2-7, is DTGVSQNPRHKITKRGQNVTFRCDPISEHNRLYWYRQTLGQGPEFLTYFQNEAQLEKSRLLSDRFSAERPKGSFSTLEIQRTEQGDSAMYLCASTKGYEQYFGPGTRLTVT.

This clonotype was observed at least ten times. The V and J genes are TRBV20-1 and TRBJ2-3; TRBD1 or TRBD2 may be the D gene (5 bases each). This CDR3 has 13 amino acids. Trimming stripped 3 bases from V and 4 bases from J, with 11 bases between. Germline CDR1 and CDR2: DFQATT and SNEGSKA (reference sequence). For the CDR3, the DNA is TGCAGTGCTAGCTCAGGGAGCTCAGATACGCAGTATTTT. Translation: CSASSGSSDTQYF.

This clonotype was seen a handful of times. This chain joins TRBV7-2 and TRBJ2-3, with 7 bases that match TRBD2. Per the germline V gene, CDR1 is SGHTA and CDR2 is FQGNSA. The CDR3 has 15 residues. The V and J ends lost 8 bases and 7 bases, in that order; junction bases with no gene match: 15. In DNA form, the CDR3 reads TGTGCCAGCTCGCCTGGCGGGGGATCCGTGCATACGCAGTATTTT. Its protein product is CASSPGGGSVHTQYF.

The V gene is TRBV10-3, the J gene TRBJ2-3; tentatively, D is TRBD2 (5 bases). The V and J ends lost 0 bases and 6 bases respectively, with 13 bases between them. The CDR3 is made up of 15 amino acids. CDR1 and CDR2 from the germline V gene are ENHRY and SYGVKD. As DNA, the CDR3 is TGTGCCATCAGTGAGTCGACCCTAGCTGGGGATACGCAGTATTTT. It specifies CAISESTLAGDTQYF.

The chain joins TRBV6-1 to TRBJ1-4; D unresolved. The V end was cut by 4 bases, the J end by 7 bases, with 16 bases between. The CDR3 contains 15 residues. Per germline, CDR1 MNHNS and CDR2 SASEGT. The CDR3 DNA reads TGTGCCAGCAGTGCCCTTCGAGGTGAGACTGAAAAACTGTTTTTT. The encoded protein is CASSALRGETEKLFF.

The V gene is TRBV20-1, the J gene TRBJ2-7; 10 nucleotides match TRBD1. Losses at the gene ends were 4 bases for V and 1 base for J; bases not matched to a gene: 1. This CDR3 contains 13 residues. Germline values: CDR1 DFQATT, CDR2 SNEGSKA (reference sequence). CDR3 sequence reads: CSAKGQGSYEQYV. CDR3 nucleotides: TGCAGTGCTAAGGGACAGGGGTCCTACGAGCAGTACGTC.

In this sample, this clonotype turned up a few times. The genes are TRBV18 and TRBJ2-3; tentatively, D is TRBD1 or TRBD2 (5 bases each). CDR1 and CDR2 (germline): KGHSH, LQKENI. Trimming took 6 bases from V and 7 from J, leaving 23 bases between them. This CDR3 region has 16 residues. The CDR3 DNA reads TGTGCCAGCTCGTCCACCGGGACCACACCCCTATATACGCAGTATTTT. Amino acid sequence: CASSSTGTTPLYTQYF.

The chain is built from TRBV10-3 and TRBJ1-6, with D possibly being TRBD1 (5 bases). The length of the CDR3 is 14 residues. Germline CDR1 is ENHRY and CDR2 is SYGVKD. Trimming left V 5 bases short and J 6 bases short, with 11 bases between. CDR3 sequence reads: CAISKQGANSPLHF. In DNA, the CDR3 is TGTGCCATCAGTAAGCAGGGCGCTAATTCACCCCTCCACTTT.

J is TRBJ1-2 and V is TRBV20-1; 10 positions match TRBD1. CDR3 length: 17 amino acids. Trimming took 5 bases from V and 4 from J; bases not matched to a gene: 16. Germline V lookup: CDR1 DFQATT, CDR2 SNEGSKA (reference sequence). CDR3: CSAFPGTGAPSIYGYTF. CDR3 coding DNA: TGCAGTGCTTTTCCAGGGACAGGGGCTCCGTCCATCTATGGCTACACCTTC.

This clonotype was recorded a few times. The V call is TRBV5-1, the J call TRBJ1-1; D is perhaps TRBD1 (6 bases). Germline V gene data show CDR1 as SGHRS and CDR2 as YFSETQ. The CDR3 runs 15 residues. V shed 0 bases and J shed 14 bases, with 23 bases lying between them. This chain's CDR3 is CASSLGTGTPPTYFF. In DNA, the CDR3 is TGCGCCAGCAGCTTGGGCACCGGGACACCTCCGACTTACTTCTTT.

The V and J genes are TRBV24-1 and TRBJ2-3, with a possible D match to TRBD1 (7 bases). The CDR3 covers 15 residues. In germline, CDR1 is KGHDR, CDR2 SFDVKD. Deletions cut 6 bases from V and 4 bases from J, with 16 bases between. Here the CDR3 reads CATSNTGEVADTQYF. The CDR3 nucleotides are TGTGCCACCAGTAACACAGGGGAGGTGGCAGATACGCAGTATTTT.

This clonotype has just a few counts. The rearrangement joins TRBV7-2 to TRBJ1-3, with a possible D match to TRBD1 (6 bases). With 4 bases removed from V and 0 bases from J, the gap between germline ends came to 13 bases. This CDR3 has 16 residues. Germline V CDR1 and CDR2: SGHTA, FQGNSA. The chain's CDR3 is CASSSDRPLSGNTIYF. CDR3 DNA: TGTGCCAGCAGCTCAGACAGGCCCCTCTCTGGAAACACCATATATTTT.

This clonotype has a handful of counts. The rearrangement joins TRBV5-1 to TRBJ2-2; D unresolved. CDR1 and CDR2 (germline): SGHRS, YFSETQ. Deletions cut 1 base from V and 3 bases from J, with 7 bases between. The CDR3 length is 14 residues. Here the CDR3 reads CASSLRVDTGELFF. The DNA for the CDR3 is TGCGCCAGCAGCTTGCGTGTTGACACCGGGGAGCTGTTTTTT.

Ten or more counts support this clonotype. The chain is built from TRBV4-1 and TRBJ1-5; unclear D gene. The CDR3 consists of 15 residues. From germline, CDR1 is MGHRA and CDR2 YSYEKL. Trimming cost V 0 bases and J 1 base, with 7 bases left between them. CDR3 in DNA: TGCGCCAGCAGCCAAGATACGGGGAGCAATCAGCCCCAGCATTTT. This sequence encodes CASSQDTGSNQPQHF.

This clonotype appeared many times. The rearrangement uses TRBV5-1 and TRBJ2-3, with a weak D call TRBD2 (6 bases). The CDR3 is made up of 17 amino acids. V was clipped by 4 bases and J by 0 bases, with 18 bases between them. Germline V gene sequence: CDR1 SGHRS, CDR2 YFSETQ. CDR3 protein: CASSRTPSDQSTDTQYF. In DNA form, the CDR3 reads TGCGCCAGCAGCCGAACACCTAGCGACCAAAGCACAGATACGCAGTATTTT.